A selection of T cell receptor beta chains follows, all from one sample in a study of PD-L1 blockade in urothelial cancer. Data came from immunoSEQ multiplex PCR; TCRdb stores just in-frame clones and leaves some out. Found here are 72,000 or so clones, about 90% of them singletons; the top ten hold around 11%. The sequenced sample was PBMCs, obtained around atezolizumab (anti-PD-L1) treatment. The receptors stem from a man in his 60s with urothelial cancer. Each CDR3 is given with its conserved first and last residue. Each record gives: J gene, D gene, CDR3 length, V gene, clone size, CDR3 DNA, CDR3 protein. D genes are given only for firm matches. Clone size, where shown, is once, few, many, or a class for clones that have expanded.

TRBJ2-1 | - | 13 | TRBV7-3 | - | TGTGCCAGCAGCTTAAATCAGGACAATGAGCAGTTCTTC | CASSLNQDNEQFF
TRBJ2-3 | TRBD2 | 16 | TRBV10-1 | - | TGCGCCAGCAGTGCTGCTCTGGGACTAGCGGGAGATACGCAGTATTTT | CASSAALGLAGDTQYF
TRBJ1-3 | TRBD1 | 15 | TRBV11-3 | - | TGTGCCAGCAGCTTCGGGACAGGGACACCCAACACCATATATTTT | CASSFGTGTPNTIYF
TRBJ2-7 | TRBD2 | 14 | TRBV28 | - | TGTGCCAGCAGTTTGTTGGGACTAGCATACGAGCAGTACTTC | CASSLLGLAYEQYF
TRBJ2-4 | TRBD1 | 17 | TRBV7-9 | - | TGTGCCAGCAGCCAGGGGGGGACAGGGAGGGCCAAAAACATTCAGTACTTC | CASSQGGTGRAKNIQYF
TRBJ2-3 | - | 17 | TRBV9 | - | TGTGCCAGCAGCGTCCAACGTGGGAGGGGGGGGCCAGATACGCAGTATTTT | CASSVQRGRGGPDTQYF
TRBJ1-1 | TRBD1 | 12 | TRBV7-9 | - | TGTGCCAGCAGCTACGACAGGGCTGAAGCTTTCTTT | CASSYDRAEAFF
TRBJ2-1 | - | 16 | TRBV10-3 | - | TGTGCCATCAGTGAGTCTCGCCTAGCAGACACACAGGGGCAGTTCTTC | CAISESRLADTQGQFF
TRBJ2-7 | TRBD2 | 15 | TRBV9 | - | TGTGCCAGCAGCGTCTCTGGACTAGCTCTTGGCCAGCAGTACTTC | CASSVSGLALGQQYF
TRBJ1-6 | - | 15 | TRBV7-6 | - | TGTGCCAGCAGCTTAGGGCGACAGAGGAATTCACCCCTCCACTTT | CASSLGRQRNSPLHF
TRBJ1-2 | - | 19 | TRBV7-9 | - | TGTGCCAGCAGCTTAGTTAATCTCCGGCAGGGGCCCTCGCGTTACGGCTACACCTTC | CASSLVNLRQGPSRYGYTF
TRBJ1-1 | - | 14 | TRBV4-3 | once | TGCGCCAGCAGCCAAACAGCCATGAACACTGAAGCTTTCTTT | CASSQTAMNTEAFF
TRBJ1-1 | TRBD1 | 17 | TRBV5-4 | - | TGTGCCAGCAGCTTGGGGGGGGGACAGGGGTTGCACACTGAAGCTTTCTTT | CASSLGGGQGLHTEAFF
TRBJ2-3 | TRBD2 | 15 | TRBV27 | - | TGTGCCAGTAGCCAGACTAGCGGGAGTGCAGATACGCAGTATTTT | CASSQTSGSADTQYF
TRBJ2-7 | - | 12 | TRBV5-1 | - | TGCGCCAGCAGCTCTCCCCCCTCCGAGCAGTACTTC | CASSSPPSEQYF
TRBJ1-6 | - | 15 | TRBV5-6 | - | TGTGCCAGCAGCTTGTACGACAGGCCGGATTCACCCCTCCACTTT | CASSLYDRPDSPLHF
TRBJ1-2 | - | 14 | TRBV5-1 | - | TGCGCCAGCAGCTTGTGGACAGATGGCTATGGCTACACCTTC | CASSLWTDGYGYTF
TRBJ2-2 | - | 14 | TRBV2 | - | TGTGCCAGCAAAGGACAGATAAACACCGGGGAGCTGTTTTTT | CASKGQINTGELFF
TRBJ2-5 | TRBD1 | 16 | TRBV6-5 | - | TGTGCCAGCAGTTACTCCAGGACAGGGAGTTCAGAGACCCAGTACTTC | CASSYSRTGSSETQYF
TRBJ2-1 | TRBD2 | 15 | TRBV5-4 | once | TGTGCCAGCAGCTCCCGCGGGAGTCCCCAAGGGGAGCAGTTCTTC | CASSSRGSPQGEQFF
TRBJ1-6 | TRBD1 | 13 | TRBV6-1 | - | TGTGCCAGCCGCGGACAGGGGAATTCACCCCTCCACTTT | CASRGQGNSPLHF
TRBJ2-1 | - | 11 | TRBV20-1 | few | TGCAGTGCGACTTCGAGAGTAGAGCAGTTCTTC | CSATSRVEQFF
TRBJ2-3 | - | 16 | TRBV6-4 | - | TGTGCCAGCAGTGACATGCTAGCGAGCTACACAGATACGCAGTATTTT | CASSDMLASYTDTQYF
TRBJ1-6 | - | 18 | TRBV5-1 | - | TGCGCCAGCAGCTTGGATTCCAGGGTTAGCTCCTATAATTCACCCCTCCACTTT | CASSLDSRVSSYNSPLHF
TRBJ1-1 | - | 15 | TRBV11-3 | - | TGTGCCAGCAGCTTAGGTGGTGCGATGAACACTGAAGCTTTCTTT | CASSLGGAMNTEAFF
TRBJ2-1 | TRBD2 | 21 | TRBV9 | - | TGTGCCAGCAGCGCGGGACTAGCGGGGGGCATAACGCTAAGCTCCTACAATGAGCAGTTCTTC | CASSAGLAGGITLSSYNEQFF
TRBJ2-1 | TRBD2 | 16 | TRBV18 | once | TGTGCCAGCCGAAAAGGCCAACTAGCGGGCGTGGATGAGCAGTTCTTC | CASRKGQLAGVDEQFF
TRBJ2-7 | TRBD2 | 16 | TRBV6-1 | - | TGTGCCAGCAGTGAACCCCCTCGGGGGGAGACCTACGAGCAGTACTTC | CASSEPPRGETYEQYF
TRBJ2-5 | TRBD2 | 13 | TRBV6-4 | - | TGTGCCAGCAGTACTAGCGTAGGAGAGACCCAGTACTTC | CASSTSVGETQYF
TRBJ2-2 | - | 14 | TRBV7-3 | - | TGTGCCAGCAGGAATCGGGGGAACACCGGGGAGCTGTTTTTT | CASRNRGNTGELFF
TRBJ1-2 | - | 15 | TRBV9 | once | TGTGCCAGCAGCGCCCCAGGGCGTGCGGACTATGGCTACACCTTC | CASSAPGRADYGYTF
TRBJ2-5 | - | 12 | TRBV2 | - | TGTGCCAGCCTCGGGGGGCTGGAGACCCAGTACTTC | CASLGGLETQYF
TRBJ1-2 | TRBD1 | 13 | TRBV5-1 | - | TGCGCCAGCAGCATCCAAGGACAGGATGGCTACACCTTC | CASSIQGQDGYTF
TRBJ1-5 | - | 15 | TRBV4-2 | - | TGTGCCAGCAGCCAAAAACAGGGTAGCAATCAGCCCCAGCATTTT | CASSQKQGSNQPQHF
TRBJ1-5 | - | 16 | TRBV19 | - | TGTGCCAGTAGTGTAAGGGTCAGGGAAATAGGTCAGCCCCAGCATTTT | CASSVRVREIGQPQHF
TRBJ1-3 | - | 17 | TRBV9 | once | TGTGCCAGCAGTTACAGACCGGGGTTCATGGGTGGAAACACCATATATTTT | CASSYRPGFMGGNTIYF
TRBJ2-7 | - | 14 | TRBV18 | few | TGTGCCAGCTCACCACTCCCTAGCTCCTACGAGCAGTACTTC | CASSPLPSSYEQYF
TRBJ2-3 | - | 12 | TRBV5-1 | - | TGCGCCAGCAGCCCAGGGACATTGGTGCAGTATTTT | CASSPGTLVQYF
TRBJ2-1 | - | 14 | TRBV27 | - | TGTGCCAGCAGTTTTGTGGGGGCTGCCGATGAGCAGTTCTTC | CASSFVGAADEQFF
TRBJ2-7 | - | 18 | TRBV4-2 | once | TGTGCCAGCAGCCAAATCGGGGAGCCTTTCGGGGGTTCCTACGAGCAGTACTTC | CASSQIGEPFGGSYEQYF
TRBJ2-1 | TRBD2 | 16 | TRBV5-1 | once | TGCGCCAGCAGCTTGGCCGGGACTAGCGGGAGGTCCGAGCAGTTCTTC | CASSLAGTSGRSEQFF
TRBJ1-5 | - | 16 | TRBV2 | - | TGTGCCAGCAGTGAATTCTGGACTCCGGGCAATCAGCCCCAGCATTTT | CASSEFWTPGNQPQHF
TRBJ1-1 | - | 15 | TRBV4-2 | - | TGTGCCAGCAGCTCAAGACACCTAACGAACACTGAAGCTTTCTTT | CASSSRHLTNTEAFF
TRBJ1-2 | - | 10 | TRBV28 | - | TGTGCCAGCAGCCGTTATGGCTACACCTTC | CASSRYGYTF